These 17 T cell receptor beta chains originate from one sample sequenced in a study of blood T cell repertoires in COVID-19. The protocol was immunoSEQ multiplex PCR, while the TCRdb copy is restricted to in-frame clones and leaves out a portion. Of fewer than 300,000 clones detected, roughly four fifths appear once; the ten largest clones hold over 4%. Material: PBMCs or T cells enriched from blood (not recorded which). These receptors were collected from a man aged 40-49 years who had been exposed to COVID-19.

This rearrangement joins TRBV6-1 to TRBJ1-5; no clear D. CDR1 is MNHNS, CDR2 SASEGT, per germline. The CDR3 extends over 15 amino acids. The germline V and J ends were trimmed by 1 base and 3 bases, with 10 bases remaining between them. The CDR3 here is CASSEVGSPNQPQHF. CDR3 DNA sequence: TGTGCCAGCAGTGAAGTCGGGAGTCCCAATCAGCCCCAGCATTTT.

The J gene is TRBJ2-5, the V gene TRBV3-1 (or the pseudogene TRBV3-2); D ambiguous. From germline, CDR1 is LGHDT and CDR2 YNNKEL (reference sequence). The CDR3 has 15 amino acids. Trimming took 1 base from V and 5 from J, leaving 14 bases between them. The CDR3 here is CASSQGSRPRETQYF. CDR3 in DNA: TGTGCCAGCAGCCAAGGGTCCCGGCCTAGGGAGACCCAGTACTTC.

The chain links TRBV24-1 to TRBJ1-5; unclear D gene. CDR1 is KGHDR, CDR2 SFDVKD, per germline. This CDR3 comprises 15 residues. Trimming removed 3 bases at V and 10 bases at J, with 18 bases between. The CDR3 region has the DNA TGTGCCACCAGTGATCCTCAGGTCCTAAACGGCCCCCAGCATTTT. Its protein is CATSDPQVLNGPQHF.

The CDR3 sequence: CASSGGLAGTFYEQYF. CDR3 in DNA: TGTGCCAGCAGCGGGGGACTAGCGGGAACTTTCTACGAGCAGTACTTC. This rearrangement joins TRBV7-9 to TRBJ2-7; 13 bases fit TRBD2. The CDR3 has 16 amino acids. The V gene end was trimmed by 5 bases and the J gene end by 3 bases; junction bases not matched to a gene: 7. In germline, CDR1 is SEHNR, CDR2 FQNEAQ (reference sequence).

This chain joins TRBV21-1 and TRBJ2-7; the table's D call, TRBD1, was not checked against the DNA. TRBV21-1 is an annotated pseudogene. CDR3 length: 15 amino acids. The CDR3 region is CASSKRTGICYEQYF. Here the CDR3 DNA reads TGTGCCAGCAGCAAACGGACAGGGATTTGCTACGAGCAGTACTTC.

The rearrangement joins TRBV12-3 or TRBV12-4 to TRBJ2-5, with unresolved D. CDR3 length equals 11 residues. V lost 3 bases and J 5 bases, leaving 4 bases between the germline ends. CDR3: CASSFLETQYF. As DNA, the CDR3 is TGTGCCAGCAGTTTTCTTGAGACCCAGTACTTC.

The genes are TRBV5-1 and TRBJ2-5; D perhaps matches TRBD1 (6 bases). Germline V gene lookup returns CDR1 SGHRS and CDR2 YFSETQ. This CDR3 has 15 amino acids. Between the trimmed V and J ends, which lost 1 base and 2 bases, there was a span of 12 bases. For the CDR3, the DNA is TGCGCCAGCAGCTTGAGGGGGATGGAGCAAGAGACCCAGTACTTC. Residues: CASSLRGMEQETQYF. Complete variable domain (other parts from reference TRBV5-1 and TRBJ2-5): KAGVTQTPRYLIKTRGQQVTLSCSPISGHRSVSWYQQTPGQGLQFLFEYFSETQRNKGNFPGRFSGRQFSNSRSEMNVSTLELGDSALYLCASSLRGMEQETQYFGPGTRLLVL.

The chain recombines TRBV6-6 with TRBJ2-1; TRBD2 matches 9 bases. Per germline, CDR1 MNHNY and CDR2 SVGAGI (reference sequence). J gave up 7 bases and V 3 bases, and 7 bases lay outside the gene matches. The CDR3 has 15 amino acids. The CDR3 is CASSYSAGGSNEQFF. As DNA, the CDR3 is TGTGCCAGCAGTTATTCGGCGGGAGGGTCTAATGAGCAGTTCTTC.

As concerns this clone: This CDR3 is also generated by other DNA sequences in the sample. The genes are TRBV30 and TRBJ1-3; D not certain. The CDR3 is 12 residues long. Trimming shortened V by 1 base and J by 4 bases, and 5 bases separated the two germline ends. Germline V lookup: CDR1 GTSNPN, CDR2 SVGIG (reference sequence). CDR3 sequence reads: CAWSGRGNTIYF. The CDR3 nucleotides read TGTGCCTGGAGTGGGAGAGGAAACACCATATATTTT. The whole variable domain, remainder taken from reference TRBV30 and TRBJ1-3, is SQTIHQWPATLVQPVGSPLSLECTVEGTSNPNLYWYRQAAGRGLQLLFYSVGIGQISSEVPQNLSASRPQDRQFILSSKKLLLSDSGFYLCAWSGRGNTIYFGEGSWLTVV.

This chain links TRBV19 with TRBJ1-5; the D is unclear. V lost 4 bases, J lost 0 bases, and 25 bases lay in between. CDR1 and CDR2 (germline): LNHDA, SQIVND (reference sequence). The length of the CDR3 is 20 residues. The CDR3 DNA reads TGTGCCAGTAGTAAGCCCAACGGGAGGTATTGGGCAGATAGCAATCAGCCCCAGCATTTT. It specifies CASSKPNGRYWADSNQPQHF.

This rearrangement joins TRBV19 to TRBJ1-4, with D perhaps TRBD1 (6 bases). The CDR3 is made up of 13 amino acids. Trimming removed 7 bases from V and 8 bases from J, with 14 bases in between. Germline V gives CDR1 LNHDA, CDR2 SQIVND (reference sequence). The CDR3 protein is CASNYWGREKLFF. The CDR3 nucleotides read TGTGCCAGTAATTATTGGGGGCGAGAAAAACTGTTTTTT.

The rearrangement uses TRBV30 and TRBJ1-2, with 7 positions matching TRBD1. Trimming removed 1 base from V and 3 bases from J; junction bases left unmatched: 2. The CDR3 runs 13 residues. Germline loops: CDR1 GTSNPN, CDR2 SVGIG (reference sequence). The CDR3 region is CAWSGRGDYGYTF. The DNA for the CDR3 is TGTGCCTGGAGTGGCAGGGGGGACTATGGCTACACCTTC.

This clone has a single count. V is TRBV16 and J is TRBJ2-5; weak D call: TRBD1 (6 bases). This CDR3 spans 16 amino acids. V lost 3 bases, J lost 4 bases, and 18 bases lay in between. Looked up from germline, CDR1 is KGHSY and CDR2 is FQNENV. The CDR3 is CASSQSSRGVGETQYF. The CDR3 nucleotides are TGTGCCAGCAGCCAGTCGTCCAGGGGAGTGGGAGAGACCCAGTACTTC.

The J gene is TRBJ2-5, the V gene TRBV29-1, with D possibly being TRBD2 (6 bases). Per germline, CDR1 SQVTM and CDR2 ANQGSEA. The CDR3 totals 16 residues. Trimming left V 3 bases short and J 5 bases short, with 22 bases between. As DNA, the CDR3 is TGCAGCGTTGAGGGGCCCATGCTAGCGAGGAGGGAGACCCAGTACTTC. It specifies CSVEGPMLARRETQYF.

The chain recombines TRBV19 with TRBJ1-2; D is uncertain. Trimming removed 3 bases from V and 8 bases from J, with 10 bases in between. The CDR3 runs 12 residues. Germline loops: CDR1 LNHDA, CDR2 SQIVND (reference sequence). DNA for the CDR3: TGTGCCAGTAGTATTAGCTATTGGGGCTACACCTTC. This codes for CASSISYWGYTF. The full variable domain, in which reference TRBV19 and TRBJ1-2 provide the parts outside the CDR3, is DGGITQSPKYLFRKEGQNVTLSCEQNLNHDAMYWYRQDPGQGLRLIYYSQIVNDFQKGDIAEGYSVSREKKESFPLTVTSAQKNPTAFYLCASSISYWGYTFGSGTRLTVV.

The rearrangement uses TRBV24-1 and TRBJ1-5, with a possible D match to TRBD1 (5 bases). This CDR3 has 16 amino acids. Trimming shortened V by 4 bases and J by 5 bases, and 17 bases separated the two germline ends. Looked up from germline, CDR1 is KGHDR and CDR2 is SFDVKD. The DNA for the CDR3 is TGTGCCACCAGTGAGGGGGGACGGAGAAATTATCAGCCCCAGCATTTT. Its translation: CATSEGGRRNYQPQHF.

This sequence joins TRBV5-1 and TRBJ2-4; D ambiguous. From germline, CDR1 is SGHRS and CDR2 YFSETQ. This CDR3 has 16 residues. Trimming shortened V by 3 bases and J by 9 bases, and 22 bases separated the two germline ends. The CDR3 protein is CASSSQESLSKAIQYF. In DNA, the CDR3 is TGCGCCAGCAGCTCGCAAGAGTCGCTATCCAAAGCCATTCAGTACTTC.